The 27 T cell receptor beta chains below were found in one sample sequenced in a study of persistence of HIV-infected CD4 T cells. These TCRs are of unknown antigen specificity. The immunoSEQ assay was version 4, run in survey mode. Libraries were prepared by immunoSEQ multiplex PCR; TCRdb keeps only in-frame clonotypes and omits some of them. Found here are tens of thousands of clones, around four fifths of them singletons; the top ten hold over 15%. Cells were stimulated with overlapping HIV-1 Gag 15-mer peptides. Sorted nonresponding memory CD4+ T cells were CD40L-negative, CD69-negative, CD45RO-high. Sample: CD4+ T cells sorted from PBMCs after roughly 18-hour stimulation, taken from a patient who received antiretroviral therapy. The receptors come from an adult woman with HIV who was CMV-seropositive.

The gene calls are TRBV14 and TRBJ2-1; D ambiguous. The CDR3 runs 16 residues. Germline CDR1 SGHDN, CDR2 FVKESK. Trimming stripped 0 bases from V and 7 bases from J, with 16 bases between. CDR3 nucleotides: TGTGCCAGCAGCCAAGATCGATTAGGCCTACGGAATGAGCAGTTCTTC. It is translated as CASSQDRLGLRNEQFF.

The V call is TRBV6-6, the J call TRBJ1-1; D is ambiguous. This CDR3 has 13 residues. Germline V gives CDR1 MNHNY, CDR2 SVGAGI (reference sequence). V lost 2 bases, J lost 6 bases, and 10 bases lay in between. The CDR3 nucleotides read TGTGCCAGCAGTTACCCAAAGGGCTCTGAAGCTTTCTTT. Translating gives CASSYPKGSEAFF.

This clone came up a few times. The chain employs TRBV9 and TRBJ2-2; TRBD1 is a possible D gene (6 bases). The germline CDR1 and CDR2 sequences are SGDLS and YYNGEE. This CDR3 is 15 amino acids long. V was pared by 3 bases and J by 4 bases, with 13 bases between. CDR3 coding DNA: TGTGCCAGCAGCGAGAACCGACAGGTCACCGGGGAGCTGTTTTTT. It codes for CASSENRQVTGELFF.

The gene calls are TRBV30 and TRBJ1-2, with 12 bases aligning to TRBD1. CDR3 length equals 17 residues. CDR1 is GTSNPN and CDR2 is SVGIG in the germline V gene (reference sequence). V gave up 0 bases and J gave up 8 bases; unmatched junction bases: 13. The CDR3 DNA reads TGTGCCTGGAGTGTACGGGGGACAGGGGGCGCGGGAGGAGGCTACACCTTC. It encodes CAWSVRGTGGAGGGYTF.

The V call is TRBV15, the J call TRBJ2-1, with 7 bases fitting TRBD1. This CDR3 spans 14 amino acids. The germline gives CDR1 LNHNV, CDR2 YYDKDF (reference sequence). The V gene end was trimmed by 5 bases and the J gene end by 3 bases; junction bases not matched to a gene: 4. CDR3 amino acids: CATSGGQSYNEQFF. In DNA, the CDR3 is TGTGCCACCAGCGGGGGACAGAGCTACAATGAGCAGTTCTTC. Supplemented by reference TRBV15 and TRBJ2-1, the full variable domain reads DAMVIQNPRYQVTQFGKPVTLSCSQTLNHNVMYWYQQKSSQAPKLLFHYYDKDFNNEADTPDNFQSRRPNTSFCFLDIRSPGLGDTAMYLCATSGGQSYNEQFFGPGTRLTVL.

CDR3 nucleotide sequence: TGCAGCGTTGGGGGGACAGGGGGCAGGCGGGACAATGAGCAGTTCTTC. Its translation is CSVGGTGGRRDNEQFF. V and J are TRBV29-1 and TRBJ2-1, with 12 bases fitting TRBD1. V was clipped by 4 bases and J by 5 bases; unmatched bases: 9. The germline gives CDR1 SQVTM, CDR2 ANQGSEA. The CDR3 contains 16 residues.

This sequence joins TRBV3-1 (or the pseudogene TRBV3-2) and TRBJ2-2; D remains ambiguous. CDR1 LGHDT and CDR2 YNNKEL come from the germline V gene (reference sequence). The CDR3 sequence is 13 residues long. V gave up 1 base and J gave up 0 bases, with 0 bases separating them. The CDR3 loop reads CASSQANTGELFF. CDR3 DNA sequence: TGTGCCAGCAGCCAAGCGAACACCGGGGAGCTGTTTTTT.

V gene TRBV12-5 combines with J gene TRBJ2-1; 15 bases line up with TRBD2. V was pared by 0 bases and J by 7 bases, with 10 bases of the junction left unmatched. Germline V CDR1 and CDR2: LGHNT, FRNRAP. The CDR3 length is 19 residues. CDR3 sequence (DNA): TGTGCTAGTGGTTTGGTACAGGATGGGACTAGCGGGGGGTGGAATGAGCAGTTCTTC. Translation gives CASGLVQDGTSGGWNEQFF. Based on the CDR3 plus reference TRBV12-5 and TRBJ2-1, the full variable domain is DARVTQTPRHKVTEMGQEVTMRCQPILGHNTVFWYRQTMMQGLELLAYFRNRAPLDDSGMPKDRFSAEMPDATLATLKIQPSEPRDSAVYFCASGLVQDGTSGGWNEQFFGPGTRLTVL.

This clone was counted a few times. This chain connects TRBV7-8 to TRBJ2-7; D is possibly TRBD2 (6 bases). The ends were cut back, 4 bases at V and 2 bases at J, with 15 bases in the middle. In germline, CDR1 is SGHVS, CDR2 FQNEAQ. CDR3 size: 15 residues. CDR3 protein: CASSSRGGLPYEQYF. The CDR3 DNA follows: TGTGCCAGCAGCTCCCGTGGAGGGCTCCCCTACGAGCAGTACTTC. Full variable domain (outside the CDR3, taken from reference TRBV7-8 and TRBJ2-7): GAGVSQSPRYKVAKRGQDVALRCDPISGHVSLFWYQQALGQGPEFLTYFQNEAQLDKSGLPSDRFFAERPEGSVSTLKIQRTQQEDSAVYLCASSSRGGLPYEQYFGPGTRLTVT.

The gene calls are TRBV2 and TRBJ2-5; D unresolved. The CDR3 spans 12 residues. Germline CDR1 and CDR2: SNHLY and FYNNEI. Trimming removed 6 bases at V and 5 bases at J, with 10 bases between. CDR3 loop: CASREVAETQYF. In nucleotides, the CDR3 is TGTGCCAGCAGAGAGGTTGCGGAGACCCAGTACTTC.

This rearrangement joins TRBV10-3 to TRBJ2-1; D remains ambiguous. The germline V gene has CDR1 ENHRY and CDR2 SYGVKD. CDR3 length: 14 residues. Between the trimmed V and J ends, which lost 9 bases and 3 bases, there was a span of 15 bases. Here the CDR3 DNA reads TGTGCCATTTGTTCGGACGGGTACTACAATGAGCAGTTCTTC. It yields the protein CAICSDGYYNEQFF.

The rearrangement joins TRBV3-1 (or the pseudogene TRBV3-2) to TRBJ2-1; possibly TRBD2 for D (6 bases). Per germline, CDR1 LGHDT and CDR2 YNNKEL (reference sequence). V dropped 1 base and J dropped 4 bases, with 14 bases sitting between them. This CDR3 has 16 amino acids. The CDR3 reads CASSQVKVAGYNEQFF. CDR3 nucleotide sequence: TGTGCCAGCAGCCAAGTAAAGGTGGCGGGGTACAATGAGCAGTTCTTC.

The chain employs TRBV2 and TRBJ2-6; D gene ambiguous. This CDR3 comprises 15 residues. V shed 7 bases and J shed 0 bases, with 10 bases lying between them. CDR1 SNHLY and CDR2 FYNNEI come from the germline V gene. CDR3 sequence (DNA): TGTGCCAGCAAGGATCGGAACTCTGGGGCCAACGTCCTGACTTTC. It codes for CASKDRNSGANVLTF.

The CDR3 reads CASSPGVVNGYTF. CDR3 sequence (DNA): TGTGCCAGCAGCCCAGGCGTAGTGAATGGCTACACCTTC. The gene calls are TRBV2 and TRBJ1-2; D unresolved. Germline loops: CDR1 SNHLY, CDR2 FYNNEI. CDR3 length equals 13 residues. V dropped 6 bases and J dropped 6 bases, with 14 bases sitting between them.

The J gene is TRBJ2-7, the V gene TRBV28; 7 nucleotides match TRBD2. There are 16 residues in the CDR3. Germline V CDR1 and CDR2: MDHEN, SYDVKM. With V trimmed by 3 bases and J by 0 bases, 8 bases remained unmatched. The CDR3, as DNA: TGTGCCAGCAGTTTGTTGCTAGCGGCTCCCTCCTACGAGCAGTACTTC. It specifies CASSLLLAAPSYEQYF.

Only one count was recorded for this clone. The chain uses TRBV5-4 and TRBJ1-6, with D possibly TRBD1 on 5 matching bases. CDR1 is SGHNT, CDR2 YYREEE, per germline (reference sequence). V was shortened by 3 bases and J by 8 bases, with 18 bases between the two germline ends. The CDR3 totals 16 residues. The CDR3 is CASSSSGGGRHSPLHF. In DNA form, the CDR3 reads TGTGCCAGCAGCTCTTCCGGGGGGGGGAGGCATTCACCCCTCCACTTT.

The rearrangement links TRBV2 to TRBJ1-4; possible D gene TRBD1, 5 bases. Germline V CDR1 and CDR2: SNHLY, FYNNEI. Trimming took off 6 bases at V and 8 bases at J, with 13 bases between the two ends. This CDR3 has 13 amino acids. The CDR3 sequence is CASRGVGSEKLFF. The CDR3 DNA is TGTGCCAGCAGGGGGGTTGGTTCCGAAAAACTGTTTTTT. The full variable domain, completed using reference TRBV2 and TRBJ1-4, is EPEVTQTPSHQVTQMGQEVILRCVPISNHLYFYWYRQILGQKVEFLVSFYNNEISEKSEIFDDQFSVERPDGSNFTLKIRSTKLEDSAMYFCASRGVGSEKLFFGSGTQLSVL.

The chain employs TRBV19 and TRBJ2-1, with D perhaps TRBD2 (6 bases). V lost 8 bases to trimming and J lost 5 bases, with 13 bases between them. This CDR3 has 13 amino acids. CDR1 is LNHDA, CDR2 SQIVND, per germline (reference sequence). The CDR3 DNA is TGTGCCAGTGCAGGGAGGTACAACAATGAGCAGTTCTTC. Translated: CASAGRYNNEQFF.

The genes are TRBV4-3 and TRBJ1-1; possibly TRBD1 for D (6 bases). This CDR3 comprises 14 residues. Germline V gene data show CDR1 as LGHNA and CDR2 as YSLEER. Trimming removed 4 bases at V and 0 bases at J, with 9 bases between. The CDR3 coding sequence is TGCGCCAGCAGCCTGCAGGGGATGAACACTGAAGCTTTCTTT. Encoded protein: CASSLQGMNTEAFF.

This rearrangement joins TRBV3-1 (or the pseudogene TRBV3-2) to TRBJ2-3; D unresolved. The CDR3 extends over 15 amino acids. Looked up from germline, CDR1 is LGHDT and CDR2 is YNNKEL (reference sequence). The V gene lost 4 bases and the J gene lost 2 bases, with 13 bases spanning the gap. CDR3 residues: CASSPAGSPTDTQYF. CDR3 sequence (DNA): TGTGCCAGCAGCCCTGCTGGTTCCCCCACAGATACGCAGTATTTT.

J is TRBJ1-1 and V is TRBV29-1; D is uncertain. V was clipped by 4 bases and J by 3 bases, with 12 bases between them. The CDR3 has 13 residues. Germline CDR1 reads SQVTM; CDR2 reads ANQGSEA. CDR3 sequence (DNA): TGCAGCGTTGTCCTAATCAAGGACACTGAAGCTTTCTTT. Translating gives CSVVLIKDTEAFF. Using reference TRBV29-1 and TRBJ1-1 for the parts outside the CDR3, the full variable domain is SAVISQKPSRDICQRGTSLTIQCQVDSQVTMMFWYRQQPGQSLTLIATANQGSEATYESGFVIDKFPISRPNLTFSTLTVSNMSPEDSSIYLCSVVLIKDTEAFFGQGTRLTVV.

The genes are TRBV5-1 and TRBJ2-5; tentatively, D is TRBD1 (6 bases). CDR3 length: 19 residues. V was trimmed by 0 bases and J by 3 bases, leaving 24 bases between them. Germline CDR1 SGHRS, CDR2 YFSETQ. The chain's CDR3 is CASSLAYAGAGADEETQYF. DNA for the CDR3: TGCGCCAGCAGCTTGGCCTACGCCGGGGCAGGGGCCGATGAAGAGACCCAGTACTTC. The complete variable domain, with remaining parts taken from reference TRBV5-1 and TRBJ2-5, reads KAGVTQTPRYLIKTRGQQVTLSCSPISGHRSVSWYQQTPGQGLQFLFEYFSETQRNKGNFPGRFSGRQFSNSRSEMNVSTLELGDSALYLCASSLAYAGAGADEETQYFGPGTRLLVL.

V gene TRBV7-8 combines with J gene TRBJ1-1; D possibly corresponds to TRBD1 (6 bases). The ends were cut back, 0 bases at V and 3 bases at J, with 20 bases in the middle. Germline V gives CDR1 SGHVS, CDR2 FQNEAQ. The length of the CDR3 is 18 residues. The CDR3 sequence is CASSLAGLLQGIDTEAFF. CDR3 bases: TGTGCCAGCAGCTTAGCGGGCCTTCTACAGGGAATTGACACTGAAGCTTTCTTT.

This chain joins TRBV5-4 and TRBJ2-5; 11 bases fit TRBD1. Germline V lookup: CDR1 SGHNT, CDR2 YYREEE (reference sequence). The CDR3 has 17 amino acids. Unmatched junction bases numbered 13, after V lost 5 bases and J lost 4 bases. The CDR3 loop is CASRFDSGTGGGETQYF. CDR3 sequence (DNA): TGTGCCAGCAGATTCGACTCGGGGACAGGGGGTGGAGAGACCCAGTACTTC.

The chain joins TRBV29-1 to TRBJ2-7; 8 nucleotides match TRBD1. The length of the CDR3 is 15 residues. The junction had 14 bases not matched to a gene; V was cut back by 5 bases and J by 5 bases. Germline V gene lookup returns CDR1 SQVTM and CDR2 ANQGSEA. DNA for the CDR3: TGCAGCGTTACCTTTCAAGGGACAGGAGGGCACGAGCAGTACTTC. It specifies CSVTFQGTGGHEQYF.

The chain employs TRBV5-1 and TRBJ1-2, with TRBD1 matching 7 bases. Germline V CDR1 and CDR2: SGHRS, YFSETQ. V lost 0 bases to trimming and J lost 7 bases; unmatched junction nucleotides: 6. The CDR3 runs to 14 residues. The CDR3 reads CASSLAEGAGGYTF. For the CDR3, the DNA is TGCGCCAGCAGCTTGGCCGAGGGGGCTGGTGGCTACACCTTC.

This chain links TRBV5-1 with TRBJ2-7, with 8 bases lining up with TRBD1. The junction had 11 bases not matched to a gene; V was cut back by 2 bases and J by 7 bases. Germline CDR1 is SGHRS and CDR2 is YFSETQ. CDR3 size: 15 residues. CDR3 sequence reads: CASSLGQGALREQYF. The CDR3 nucleotides are TGCGCCAGCAGCTTAGGGCAGGGGGCGCTTCGGGAGCAGTACTTC.